These 16 T cell receptor beta chains came from one sample sequenced in a study of shared clonotypes between healthy human individuals. The data were produced by immunoSEQ multiplex PCR, yet TCRdb's version contains in-frame clones alone and is incomplete. The data hold roughly 1,800,000 clones, with approximately 94% observed a single time. Naive CD8 isolation took CD45RO-negative cells positively selected for CCR7 and excluded terminally differentiated effector memory CD45RA+ cells. Sequenced material: naive CD8+ T cells sorted from blood. All receptors come from a man younger than 30 in good health.

The sample holds one count of this clone. In DNA, the CDR3 is TGTGCCAGCAGTCCCGACTCTGAGCAGTTCTTC. Translated: CASSPDSEQFF. The chain links TRBV28 to TRBJ2-1; D is unclear. Trimming pared 5 bases from V and 9 bases from J, leaving 8 bases between. This CDR3 is built from 11 residues. Germline CDR1 is MDHEN and CDR2 is SYDVKM. The whole variable domain, remainder taken from reference TRBV28 and TRBJ2-1, is DVKVTQSSRYLVKRTGEKVFLECVQDMDHENMFWYRQDPGLGLRLIYFSYDVKMKEKGDIPEGYSVSREKKERFSLILESASTNQTSMYLCASSPDSEQFFGPGTRLTVL.

This clone was recorded only once. Other nucleotide sequences in the sample specify the same CDR3. DNA for the CDR3: TGTGCCAGCAGTCCGGGCCCCTACGAGCAGTACTTC. It encodes CASSPGPYEQYF. The rearrangement uses TRBV27 and TRBJ2-7; D remains ambiguous. V lost 5 bases and J 2 bases, leaving 7 bases between the germline ends. Germline CDR1 is MNHEY and CDR2 is SMNVEV (reference sequence). The CDR3 is made up of 12 amino acids.

This clone came up once. The chain combines TRBV13 with TRBJ2-7; D call uncertain. This CDR3 spans 14 amino acids. Trimming removed 0 bases from V and 4 bases from J, with 10 bases in between. CDR1 is PRHDT and CDR2 is FYEKMQ in the germline V gene (reference sequence). Here the CDR3 DNA reads TGTGCCAGCAGCTTAGGTAGGGCGGCTTACGAGCAGTACTTC. Amino acid sequence: CASSLGRAAYEQYF. The full variable domain, its missing parts supplied by reference TRBV13 and TRBJ2-7, is AAGVIQSPRHLIKEKRETATLKCYPIPRHDTVYWYQQGPGQDPQFLISFYEKMQSDKGSIPDRFSAQQFSDYHSELNMSSLELGDSALYFCASSLGRAAYEQYFGPGTRLTVT.

The J gene is TRBJ2-1, the V gene TRBV29-1; 9 positions agree with TRBD2. Trimming took 3 bases from V and 8 from J; bases not matched to a gene: 11. The germline gives CDR1 SQVTM, CDR2 ANQGSEA. The CDR3 contains 15 residues. In DNA form, the CDR3 reads TGCAGCGTTGATTCAATAGCGGGAGCTGGGGATGAGCAGTTCTTC. It is translated as CSVDSIAGAGDEQFF.

The rearrangement joins TRBV29-1 to TRBJ2-7; D call uncertain. The germline gives CDR1 SQVTM, CDR2 ANQGSEA. This CDR3 comprises 13 residues. V shed 4 bases and J shed 4 bases, with 14 bases lying between them. CDR3 bases: TGCAGCGTTGCCTCTGGGGTACTTTACGAGCAGTACTTC. Translating it yields CSVASGVLYEQYF.

V usage is TRBV27 and J usage is TRBJ2-1, with D perhaps TRBD1 or TRBD2 (5 bases each). Germline lookup yields CDR1 MNHEY and CDR2 SMNVEV (reference sequence). With 4 bases removed from V and 8 bases from J, the gap between germline ends came to 12 bases. The CDR3 runs 13 residues. The CDR3 is CASSSGAGDEQFF. In nucleotides, the CDR3 is TGTGCCAGCAGTTCCGGGGCGGGTGATGAGCAGTTCTTC.

The chain couples TRBV2 to TRBJ2-2; D remains ambiguous. The CDR3 spans 14 residues. The V end lost 7 bases, the J end lost 4 bases, and 13 bases lay between the germline ends. Germline V lookup: CDR1 SNHLY, CDR2 FYNNEI. CDR3 bases: TGTGCCAGCATTAGTACTTCCCTCACCGGGGAGCTGTTTTTT. Translating gives CASISTSLTGELFF. The entire variable domain, with the rest obtained from reference TRBV2 and TRBJ2-2, is as follows: EPEVTQTPSHQVTQMGQEVILRCVPISNHLYFYWYRQILGQKVEFLVSFYNNEISEKSEIFDDQFSVERPDGSNFTLKIRSTKLEDSAMYFCASISTSLTGELFFGEGSRLTVL.

The chain is built from TRBV28 and TRBJ2-7, with D perhaps matching TRBD1 (6 bases). In germline, CDR1 is MDHEN, CDR2 SYDVKM. With 3 bases removed from V and 0 bases from J, the gap between germline ends came to 9 bases. This CDR3 spans 14 amino acids. The CDR3 reads CASSLRDNSYEQYF. The DNA of the CDR3 is TGTGCCAGCAGTTTGAGGGACAACTCCTACGAGCAGTACTTC.

This chain links TRBV7-2 with TRBJ1-2; D gene ambiguous. The CDR3 totals 12 residues. V dropped 1 base and J dropped 6 bases, with 6 bases sitting between them. Germline V CDR1 and CDR2: SGHTA, FQGNSA. The CDR3 protein is CASSLVTNGYTF. The CDR3 DNA sequence: TGTGCCAGCAGCTTAGTTACAAATGGCTACACCTTC.

Here the CDR3 DNA reads TGTGCCAGCAGCGAAAAAGGACGGGTTAGCAATCAGCCCCAGCATTTT. This sequence encodes CASSEKGRVSNQPQHF. The rearrangement links TRBV7-8 to TRBJ1-5; no reliable D call. The germline V gene has CDR1 SGHVS and CDR2 FQNEAQ. V was trimmed by 5 bases and J by 0 bases, leaving 14 bases between them. This CDR3 is built from 16 residues.

The V and J genes are TRBV10-1 and TRBJ2-1; D possibly corresponds to TRBD2 (6 bases). V lost 4 bases to trimming and J lost 3 bases, with 10 bases between them. The CDR3 loop spans 14 amino acids. Germline lookup yields CDR1 WNHNN and CDR2 SYGVQD (reference sequence). The CDR3 spells CASSVRRGYNEQFF. For the CDR3, the DNA is TGCGCCAGCAGTGTCCGGAGGGGCTACAATGAGCAGTTCTTC.

A note on this clone: Different DNA sequences within this sample yield the same CDR3. The V gene is TRBV30, the J gene TRBJ2-7, with unresolved D. The CDR3 spans 12 residues. Germline CDR1 GTSNPN, CDR2 SVGIG (reference sequence). V was shortened by 1 base and J by 0 bases, with 4 bases between the two germline ends. The CDR3: CAWSDSSYEQYF. CDR3 in DNA: TGTGCCTGGAGTGACAGCTCCTACGAGCAGTACTTC.

This chain joins TRBV30 and TRBJ1-1; TRBD1 might be the D (6 bases). Germline CDR1 is GTSNPN and CDR2 is SVGIG (reference sequence). This CDR3 is built from 15 residues. With 4 bases removed from V and 0 bases from J, the gap between germline ends came to 15 bases. Here the CDR3 DNA reads TGTGCCTGGATTGGGATACAGGGACTGAACACTGAAGCTTTCTTT. Translation gives CAWIGIQGLNTEAFF.

The chain is built from TRBV5-8 and TRBJ2-2, with no clear D. Germline CDR1 reads SGHTS; CDR2 reads YDEGEE. This CDR3 region has 10 residues. The V end was cut by 9 bases, the J end by 6 bases, with 6 bases between. In DNA form, the CDR3 reads TGTGCCACTATCCCCGGGGAGCTGTTTTTT. Protein: CATIPGELFF. Drawing the rest from reference TRBV5-8 and TRBJ2-2, the complete variable domain is EAGVTQSPTHLIKTRGQQATLRCSPISGHTSVYWYQQALGLGLQFLLWYDEGEERNRGNFPPRFSGRQFPNYSSELNVNALELEDSALYLCATIPGELFFGEGSRLTVL.

The chain is built from TRBV28 and TRBJ2-2; D might be TRBD1 (6 bases). Trimming removed 5 bases from V and 4 bases from J, with 11 bases in between. Per the germline V gene, CDR1 is MDHEN and CDR2 is SYDVKM. The CDR3 is 14 residues long. In DNA form, the CDR3 reads TGTGCCAGCAGTCCCACAGGGAGCACCGGGGAGCTGTTTTTT. Amino acid sequence: CASSPTGSTGELFF.

This sequence joins TRBV4-1 and TRBJ2-2; 9 bases line up with TRBD1. Germline CDR1 is MGHRA and CDR2 is YSYEKL. CDR3 size: 18 residues. V lost 0 bases and J lost 6; bases outside the gene matches: 11. CDR3 coding DNA: TGCGCCAGCAGCCAAGATCACAGGGGGCTGTTCATCTCCGGGGAGCTGTTTTTT. Translated: CASSQDHRGLFISGELFF.